Presented here are 19 T cell receptor beta chains from one specimen sequenced in a study of shared clonotypes between healthy human individuals. This table comes from immunoSEQ multiplex PCR, and its TCRdb copy is limited to in-frame clones, with some not included. The repertoire holds under 600,000 clones, with approximately 97% as singletons. The sample taken for sequencing was naive CD4+ T cells sorted from blood. The subset here: CD45RA+ positively selected. Receptors were obtained from a woman aged 30 to 39 in good health.

The chain employs TRBV28 and TRBJ2-4, with a possible D match to TRBD2 (5 bases). Germline CDR1 and CDR2: MDHEN and SYDVKM. There are 14 residues in the CDR3. V gave up 1 base and J gave up 4 bases, with 8 bases separating them. The CDR3 sequence: CASSLYTGKNIQYF. CDR3 sequence (DNA): TGTGCCAGCAGTTTATACACGGGGAAAAACATTCAGTACTTC.

In the case of this clone: Other DNA sequences of this sample code for an identical CDR3. This rearrangement joins TRBV6-5 to TRBJ1-2, with 9 bases lining up with TRBD1. This CDR3 comprises 13 residues. Trimming took 6 bases from V and 7 from J; bases not matched to a gene: 6. Germline values: CDR1 MNHEY, CDR2 SVGAGI. This CDR3 reads CASSRTGGGGYTF. CDR3 DNA sequence: TGTGCCAGCAGCCGTACAGGGGGCGGTGGCTACACCTTC.

The V call is TRBV13, the J call TRBJ2-1, with TRBD2 matching over 8 bases. In germline, CDR1 is PRHDT, CDR2 FYEKMQ (reference sequence). The CDR3 is made up of 18 amino acids. With 1 base clipped from V and 0 bases from J, the junction kept 8 bases outside the gene matches. The CDR3 coding sequence is TGTGCCAGCAGCTTAGTCGCCCTAGCGGGTTTCTCCTACAATGAGCAGTTCTTC. Its translation is CASSLVALAGFSYNEQFF.

The chain joins TRBV15 to TRBJ1-1; D call uncertain. The CDR3 covers 12 residues. Trimming shortened V by 3 bases and J by 5 bases, and 7 bases separated the two germline ends. Germline CDR1 reads LNHNV; CDR2 reads YYDKDF (reference sequence). The CDR3 region is CATSRAPTEAFF. CDR3 bases: TGTGCCACCAGCAGGGCCCCGACTGAAGCTTTCTTT. Full variable domain (missing parts from reference TRBV15 and TRBJ1-1): DAMVIQNPRYQVTQFGKPVTLSCSQTLNHNVMYWYQQKSSQAPKLLFHYYDKDFNNEADTPDNFQSRRPNTSFCFLDIRSPGLGDTAMYLCATSRAPTEAFFGQGTRLTVV.

The DNA for the CDR3 is TGTGCCAGTAGTATGACGGGAACCGGCTACTACGAGCAGTACTTC. The encoded protein is CASSMTGTGYYEQYF. The chain combines TRBV19 with TRBJ2-7; D is perhaps TRBD2 (5 bases). This CDR3 is 15 amino acids long. Germline CDR1 and CDR2: LNHDA and SQIVND (reference sequence). V was trimmed by 3 bases and J by 3 bases, leaving 15 bases between them.

As for this clone: This sample also contains other DNA sequences that code for the same CDR3. The chain carries TRBV6-5 and TRBJ2-5, with no clear D. Trimming took off 6 bases at V and 4 bases at J, with 12 bases between the two ends. The CDR3 covers 13 residues. Germline CDR1 is MNHEY and CDR2 is SVGAGI. Written as DNA, the CDR3 is TGTGCCAGCAGGCGACTGGTCAGAGAGACCCAGTACTTC. It yields the protein CASRRLVRETQYF.

This chain connects TRBV11-3 to TRBJ2-2; either TRBD1 or TRBD2 may supply D (5 bases each). Germline V gene lookup returns CDR1 SGHNT and CDR2 YENEEA. CDR3 length: 16 amino acids. Trimming left V 2 bases short and J 1 base short, with 11 bases between. The CDR3 loop is CASSLKGSWNTGELFF. As DNA, the CDR3 is TGTGCCAGCAGCTTAAAGGGGAGTTGGAACACCGGGGAGCTGTTTTTT.

The chain's CDR3 is CASSPQGGYTEAFF. The CDR3 region has the DNA TGTGCCAGCTCACCACAGGGTGGGTACACTGAAGCTTTCTTT. The rearrangement links TRBV18 to TRBJ1-1; no reliable D call. CDR1 is KGHSH, CDR2 LQKENI, per germline. There are 14 residues in the CDR3. The V gene lost 1 base and the J gene lost 3 bases, with 9 bases spanning the gap.

The chain is built from TRBV25-1 and TRBJ2-3; 13 positions agree with TRBD2. V lost 6 bases to trimming and J lost 3 bases; unmatched junction nucleotides: 3. The CDR3 loop spans 15 amino acids. From germline, CDR1 is MGHDK and CDR2 SYGVNS. CDR3 in amino acids: CASSTSGRGTDTQYF. The CDR3 DNA reads as TGTGCCAGCAGCACTAGCGGGAGGGGAACAGATACGCAGTATTTT.

The chain combines TRBV5-1 with TRBJ2-7; D is ambiguous. Germline V gene data show CDR1 as SGHRS and CDR2 as YFSETQ. Trimming pared 0 bases from V and 2 bases from J, leaving 15 bases between. The CDR3 length is 16 residues. The CDR3 DNA follows: TGCGCCAGCAGCTTGGGAGACGGTGCACCCCCCTACGAGCAGTACTTC. Residues: CASSLGDGAPPYEQYF.

This clone was seen only once. The chain joins TRBV2 to TRBJ2-1; D possibly uses TRBD1 or TRBD2 (6 bases each). Trimming cost V 9 bases and J 4 bases, with 19 bases left between them. The germline V gene has CDR1 SNHLY and CDR2 FYNNEI. The length of the CDR3 is 15 residues. As DNA, the CDR3 is TGTGCCAGAGGATCCAGGGGAGGACTTTACAATGAGCAGTTCTTC. Residues: CARGSRGGLYNEQFF.

The genes are TRBV19 and TRBJ1-1; possibly TRBD1 for D (5 bases). The V gene lost 4 bases and the J gene lost 0 bases, with 15 bases spanning the gap. The CDR3 is 16 residues long. Germline V gene data show CDR1 as LNHDA and CDR2 as SQIVND (reference sequence). In DNA form, the CDR3 reads TGTGCCAGTAGTACCGGGCAGGGAACCATGAACACTGAAGCTTTCTTT. Amino acid sequence: CASSTGQGTMNTEAFF.

This clone was detected once. The genes are TRBV28 and TRBJ1-1, with 7 bases lining up with TRBD1. V trimming: 1 base; J trimming: 3 bases; junction bases outside the gene matches: 20. Germline CDR1 MDHEN, CDR2 SYDVKM. CDR3 length equals 20 residues. DNA for the CDR3: TGTGCCAGCAGTTTATCCCGACGACAGGGTAAGGGATTGGGGGACACTGAAGCTTTCTTT. As protein: CASSLSRRQGKGLGDTEAFF.

The chain carries TRBV5-1 and TRBJ1-4; TRBD1 matches at 9 bases. The germline V gene has CDR1 SGHRS and CDR2 YFSETQ. Germline trimming cut 4 bases from V and 1 base from J; bases unmatched to any gene: 5. CDR3 length: 16 amino acids. CDR3 sequence reads: CASSQGQGETNEKLFF. The DNA of the CDR3 is TGCGCCAGCAGCCAGGGACAGGGAGAAACTAATGAAAAACTGTTTTTT.

The chain recombines TRBV7-9 with TRBJ2-7; 10 nucleotides agree with TRBD1. Germline loops: CDR1 SEHNR, CDR2 FQNEAQ (reference sequence). The ends lost 6 bases at V and 5 bases at J; junction bases unmatched: 7. This CDR3 has 14 residues. The CDR3 loop is CASREGQGIHEQYF. The CDR3 coding sequence is TGTGCCAGCAGGGAGGGACAGGGGATCCACGAGCAGTACTTC.

This chain connects TRBV6-5 to TRBJ1-2; D gene ambiguous. The CDR3 length is 14 residues. The germline V gene encodes CDR1 MNHEY and CDR2 SVGAGI. The V and J ends lost 6 bases and 7 bases respectively, with 18 bases between them. DNA for the CDR3: TGTGCCAGCAGCCAAACCTCGCCCCTGGCTGGCTACACCTTC. This gives the protein CASSQTSPLAGYTF.

This rearrangement joins TRBV28 to TRBJ2-1, with D tentatively TRBD2 (6 bases). Germline lookup yields CDR1 MDHEN and CDR2 SYDVKM. Trimming removed 3 bases at V and 5 bases at J, with 14 bases between. The CDR3 consists of 15 residues. Written as DNA, the CDR3 is TGTGCCAGCAGTTTCCGGGGGAGGCTAAACAATGAGCAGTTCTTC. This encodes CASSFRGRLNNEQFF.

This chain connects TRBV2 to TRBJ2-7; 11 bases agree with TRBD2. The germline gives CDR1 SNHLY, CDR2 FYNNEI. V lost 10 bases, J lost 5 bases, and 16 bases stayed unmatched. This CDR3 comprises 16 residues. CDR3 sequence reads: CATQGSVLAGAHEQYF. CDR3 bases: TGTGCCACTCAAGGTTCGGTACTAGCGGGAGCCCACGAGCAGTACTTC.

Here the CDR3 reads CASSPQGFGYGYTF. Written as DNA, the CDR3 is TGTGCCAGCAGCCCACAGGGTTTCGGCTATGGCTACACCTTC. V usage is TRBV7-2 and J usage is TRBJ1-2, with D possibly matching TRBD1 (6 bases). This CDR3 has 14 amino acids. Germline V gene sequence: CDR1 SGHTA, CDR2 FQGNSA. The germline V and J ends were trimmed by 5 bases and 4 bases, with 14 bases remaining between them.